This entry is about one TCR beta chain. As yet, its antigen is unknown. This specimen belongs to a study of glioma-infiltrating T cells. General study results and limits: Very few CDR3 sequences were shared between tissue and blood. Tissue-blood divergence was below expectation in non-neoplastic patients, above in gliomas.

Germline trimming cut 5 bases from V and 7 bases from J; bases unmatched to any gene: 8. The CDR3 contains 14 residues. TCR alpha and beta CDR3 regions were amplified from RNA using iRepertoire nested multiplex PCR. One-step reverse transcription and amplification started from approximately 100-400 ng of tissue mRNA or PBMC total RNA. TCRdb fed the multiplex PCR reads into MiXCR, producing one record per CDR3 protein. The sample carries fewer than 200,000 distinct CDR3 sequences, over 30% recorded once. The sequence derives from a human donor with low-grade glioma or glioblastoma, undergoing nonglioma brain surgery, or in good health (not recorded which). Sequenced input: glioma tissue, nonneoplastic brain tissue, or PBMCs (not recorded which). The chain carries TRBV12-3 or TRBV12-4 and TRBJ1-5, with TRBD1 matching over 7 bases. The CDR3 DNA follows: TGTGCCAGCAGTAAACAGGGGTCGGAACAGCCCCAGCATTTT. Its translation: CASSKQGSEQPQHF.